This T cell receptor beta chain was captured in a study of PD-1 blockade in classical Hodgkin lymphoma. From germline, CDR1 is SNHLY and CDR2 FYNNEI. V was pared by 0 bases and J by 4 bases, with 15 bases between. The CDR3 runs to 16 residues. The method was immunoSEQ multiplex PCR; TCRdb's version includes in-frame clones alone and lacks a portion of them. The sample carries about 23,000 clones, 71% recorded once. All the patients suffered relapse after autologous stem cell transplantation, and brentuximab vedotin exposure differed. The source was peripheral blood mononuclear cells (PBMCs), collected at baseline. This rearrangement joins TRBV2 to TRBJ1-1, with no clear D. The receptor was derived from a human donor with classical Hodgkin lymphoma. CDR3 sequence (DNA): TGTGCCAGCAGTGAAGCGCTTGGGAGGTTAGGCACTGAAGCTTTCTTT. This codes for CASSEALGRLGTEAFF.